These 32 T cell receptor beta chains were all obtained from the same sample, sequenced in a study of T cells in Graves' hyperthyroidism and ophthalmopathy. Amplified TCR beta CDR3 regions derived from RNA transcripts. The TCR CDR3 first-round RT-PCR relied on the HTBI primer set. TCRdb re-called the multiplex PCR reads with MiXCR, one entry per CDR3 protein. Here the sample spans 660,000 or so distinct CDR3 sequences, 40% to 55% being singletons. The sequenced sample consisted of peripheral blood or thyroid tissue (not recorded which). These receptors came from an adult man with Graves' disease, either hyperthyroidism or ophthalmopathy (not recorded which).

This clonotype was seen many times. This chain joins TRBV20-1 and TRBJ1-1; the D gene is possibly TRBD1 (6 bases). The CDR3 contains 14 residues. Germline V gene lookup returns CDR1 DFQATT and CDR2 SNEGSKA (reference sequence). Trimming cost V 6 bases and J 1 base, with 15 bases left between them. The CDR3, as DNA: TGCAGTGCCTACCCGGGACACCCGAACACTGAAGCTTTCTTT. This codes for CSAYPGHPNTEAFF.

This clonotype was detected a few times. The rearrangement uses TRBV7-2 and TRBJ2-7; 9 nucleotides agree with TRBD1. The CDR3 loop spans 14 amino acids. J was trimmed by 3 bases and V by 6 bases; bases with no gene match: 6. The germline V gene has CDR1 SGHTA and CDR2 FQGNSA. CDR3 sequence reads: CASRLTGGDYEQYF. DNA of the CDR3: TGTGCCAGCAGGTTAACAGGGGGCGACTACGAGCAGTACTTC.

This clonotype was picked up many times. The chain links TRBV7-2 to TRBJ2-5, with D hard to call. Trimming took 2 bases from V and 2 from J, leaving 6 bases between them. Germline loops: CDR1 SGHTA, CDR2 FQGNSA. This CDR3 region has 13 residues. The CDR3 region has the DNA TGTGCCAGCAGCTTATCCAGACAAGAGACCCAGTACTTC. It encodes CASSLSRQETQYF.

The V call is TRBV20-1, the J call TRBJ1-1; 7 nucleotides agree with TRBD1. There are 13 residues in the CDR3. With 5 bases clipped from V and 1 base from J, the junction kept 4 bases outside the gene matches. Germline loops: CDR1 DFQATT, CDR2 SNEGSKA (reference sequence). This chain's CDR3 is CSAWDSKNTEAFF. The CDR3 region has the DNA TGCAGTGCTTGGGACAGCAAGAACACTGAAGCTTTCTTT.

V and J are TRBV19 and TRBJ1-6, with D maybe TRBD1 (5 bases). The CDR3 has 13 amino acids. The ends were cut back, 6 bases at V and 5 bases at J, with 8 bases in the middle. The germline V gene has CDR1 LNHDA and CDR2 SQIVND (reference sequence). CDR3: CASRDTDNSPLHF. CDR3 coding DNA: TGTGCCAGTAGGGACACAGATAATTCACCCCTCCACTTT.

The genes are TRBV28 and TRBJ1-3; TRBD1 might be the D (5 bases). The CDR3 is 15 amino acids. The V end was cut by 6 bases, the J end by 3 bases, with 15 bases between. Germline loops: CDR1 MDHEN, CDR2 SYDVKM. CDR3 nucleotide sequence: TGTGCCAGCAGCCCCTCCGGGACGGATGGAAACACCATATATTTT. It codes for CASSPSGTDGNTIYF. The variable domain in full, completed from reference TRBV28 and TRBJ1-3, reads DVKVTQSSRYLVKRTGEKVFLECVQDMDHENMFWYRQDPGLGLRLIYFSYDVKMKEKGDIPEGYSVSREKKERFSLILESASTNQTSMYLCASSPSGTDGNTIYFGEGSWLTVV.

To note about this clonotype: Since no conserved phenylalanine or tryptophan closes the CDR3, a read error is the likely cause. The DNA is left out, because the CDR3 cannot be placed on it with certainty; the CDR3 is given as TCRdb lists it. This chain uses TRBV7-6 with TRBJ1-3. The germline gives CDR1 SGHVS, CDR2 FNYEAQ. The CDR3 is 11 residues long, counting both termini. This CDR3 is CASSPGLAGGI.

This chain uses TRBV20-1 with TRBJ2-5, with D unresolved. V dropped 0 bases and J dropped 11 bases, with 16 bases sitting between them. The CDR3 contains 13 residues. From germline, CDR1 is DFQATT and CDR2 SNEGSKA (reference sequence). CDR3 in amino acids: CSARDHPGRDQYF. The CDR3 DNA is TGCAGTGCTAGAGATCATCCAGGCAGAGATCAGTACTTC.

The chain links TRBV10-2 to TRBJ2-2; 8 nucleotides line up with TRBD2. Germline V lookup: CDR1 WSHSY, CDR2 SAAADI. With 7 bases clipped from V and 10 bases from J, the junction kept 5 bases outside the gene matches. The CDR3 loop spans 12 amino acids. This chain's CDR3 is CASTRAGEELFF. The CDR3 DNA reads as TGCGCCAGCACTAGAGCGGGGGAGGAGCTGTTTTTT.

The J gene is TRBJ1-1, the V gene TRBV2, with TRBD1 matching over 8 bases. After removal of 7 bases from V and 1 base from J, the junction contained 5 bases not matched to a gene. The CDR3 is made up of 14 amino acids. In germline, CDR1 is SNHLY, CDR2 FYNNEI. The CDR3 DNA follows: TGTGCCAGCACCAGGGACAGGACGAACACTGAAGCTTTCTTT. Encoded protein: CASTRDRTNTEAFF.

CDR3 bases: TGTGCCACCAGTGCTAGAGAAACAGGGGGGACCCAGTACTTC. Encoded protein: CATSARETGGTQYF. This chain links TRBV24-1 with TRBJ2-5; TRBD1 aligns across 8 bases. CDR1 is KGHDR, CDR2 SFDVKD, per germline. The CDR3 contains 14 residues. Unmatched junction bases numbered 8, after V lost 5 bases and J lost 7 bases.

In the case of this clonotype: The conserved phenylalanine or tryptophan normally closing the CDR3 is absent here, so this likely arose from a read error. This chain uses TRBV7-9 with TRBJ1-2; D unclear. Germline V CDR1 and CDR2: SEHNR, FQNEAQ (reference sequence). V lost 3 bases and J lost 5, with 7 bases in between. The CDR3 length is 12 residues. The CDR3 region is CASSLDGYGYTL. The CDR3 DNA is TGTGCCAGCAGCTTGGATGGGTATGGCTACACCTTA.

In its sample, this clonotype was seen many times. V gene TRBV7-8 combines with J gene TRBJ2-5; the D gene could be TRBD1 or TRBD2 (5 bases each). In germline, CDR1 is SGHVS, CDR2 FQNEAQ. The CDR3 spans 15 residues. V was pared by 6 bases and J by 1 base, with 15 bases between. As DNA, the CDR3 is TGTGCCAGCAGTCTACTCAGTGGGGGCCAAGAGACCCAGTACTTC. It is translated as CASSLLSGGQETQYF. Looking up the rest from reference TRBV7-8 and TRBJ2-5 gives the full variable domain: GAGVSQSPRYKVAKRGQDVALRCDPISGHVSLFWYQQALGQGPEFLTYFQNEAQLDKSGLPSDRFFAERPEGSVSTLKIQRTQQEDSAVYLCASSLLSGGQETQYFGPGTRLLVL.

This clonotype has more than one count but fewer than ten. This chain uses TRBV5-1 with TRBJ1-3, with D possibly being TRBD1 (5 bases). The CDR3 consists of 17 residues. V was shortened by 0 bases and J by 0 bases, with 13 bases between the two germline ends. Germline assignment: CDR1 SGHRS and CDR2 YFSETQ. The CDR3 protein is CASSLASGAHSGNTIYF. The DNA for the CDR3 is TGCGCCAGCAGCTTGGCCTCCGGGGCCCACTCTGGAAACACCATATATTTT.

This clonotype was observed many times. The chain employs TRBV7-9 and TRBJ2-7, with 12 bases aligning to TRBD1. Unmatched junction bases numbered 3, after V lost 3 bases and J lost 6 bases. CDR1 is SEHNR, CDR2 FQNEAQ, per germline (reference sequence). This CDR3 comprises 14 residues. The CDR3 here is CASSFRDRGREQYF. In DNA, the CDR3 is TGTGCCAGCAGCTTCCGGGACAGGGGGCGCGAGCAGTACTTC.

The rearrangement links TRBV19 to TRBJ1-5; TRBD1 agrees at 8 bases. The germline V gene has CDR1 LNHDA and CDR2 SQIVND (reference sequence). V was pared by 3 bases and J by 7 bases, with 11 bases of the junction left unmatched. CDR3 length: 16 amino acids. The CDR3 sequence: CASSIYQGAVEQPQHF. In nucleotides, the CDR3 is TGTGCCAGTAGTATTTATCAGGGGGCTGTGGAACAGCCCCAGCATTTT. The full variable domain, with the rest looked up from reference TRBV19 and TRBJ1-5, is DGGITQSPKYLFRKEGQNVTLSCEQNLNHDAMYWYRQDPGQGLRLIYYSQIVNDFQKGDIAEGYSVSREKKESFPLTVTSAQKNPTAFYLCASSIYQGAVEQPQHFGDGTRLSIL.

The chain uses TRBV6-5 and TRBJ1-5; D is possibly TRBD1 (5 bases). CDR3 length equals 18 residues. Trimming cost V 2 bases and J 0 bases, with 17 bases left between them. Germline V gene sequence: CDR1 MNHEY, CDR2 SVGAGI. CDR3 in amino acids: CASSYPAGTANSNQPQHF. The DNA of the CDR3 is TGTGCCAGCAGTTACCCGGCAGGGACGGCCAATAGCAATCAGCCCCAGCATTTT.

Only a few counts were recorded for this clonotype. J is TRBJ1-2 and V is TRBV24-1; D gene ambiguous. The CDR3 loop spans 14 amino acids. V lost 4 bases and J lost 2, with 10 bases in between. The germline V gene has CDR1 KGHDR and CDR2 SFDVKD. The CDR3 region is CATSEPSLNYGYTF. For the CDR3, the DNA is TGTGCCACCAGTGAGCCCTCATTGAACTATGGCTACACCTTC.

V is TRBV25-1 and J is TRBJ1-2; possible D gene TRBD1, 5 bases. The CDR3 spans 12 residues. Looked up from germline, CDR1 is MGHDK and CDR2 is SYGVNS. The V end lost 8 bases, the J end lost 4 bases, and 11 bases lay between the germline ends. The CDR3 sequence is CASSDSPYGYTF. In DNA form, the CDR3 reads TGTGCCAGCTCTGACAGTCCCTATGGCTACACCTTC.

This clonotype has ten or more counts. This chain links TRBV7-3 with TRBJ2-7, with D unresolved. This CDR3 has 13 amino acids. Germline CDR1 and CDR2: SGHTA and FQGTGA. Trimming took off 1 base at V and 5 bases at J, with 9 bases between the two ends. CDR3 sequence: CASSLIYGDEQYF. CDR3 sequence (DNA): TGTGCCAGCAGCTTAATCTACGGCGACGAGCAGTACTTC.

Notes on this clonotype: A much bigger clone sits one base away, suggesting this may be a read error. The rearrangement joins TRBV10-3 to TRBJ1-2; D gene uncertain. The germline V gene encodes CDR1 ENHRY and CDR2 SYGVKD. This CDR3 is built from 18 residues. V shed 4 bases and J shed 4 bases, with 25 bases lying between them. The CDR3 region has the DNA TGTGCCATCAGTGGGTCGACGTCGTCGGGCAAGTCACTCTATGGCTACACCTTC. Translated: CAISGSTSSGKSLYGYTF.

The gene calls are TRBV7-2 and TRBJ2-7, with 10 bases aligning to TRBD2. V trimming: 5 bases; J trimming: 2 bases; junction bases outside the gene matches: 9. CDR3 length equals 16 residues. The germline CDR1 and CDR2 sequences are SGHTA and FQGNSA. CDR3 protein: CASSRISGGPTYEQYF. The CDR3 DNA is TGTGCCAGCAGCAGGATTAGCGGGGGGCCGACCTACGAGCAGTACTTC.

The V gene is TRBV15, the J gene TRBJ1-2, with 7 bases lining up with TRBD1. CDR1 is LNHNV and CDR2 is YYDKDF in the germline V gene (reference sequence). CDR3 length: 14 amino acids. V was pared by 5 bases and J by 4 bases, with 7 bases of the junction left unmatched. CDR3: CATSRRQGVYGYTF. For the CDR3, the DNA is TGTGCCACCAGCCGAAGACAGGGTGTCTATGGCTACACCTTC.

V is TRBV25-1 and J is TRBJ1-5; D is possibly TRBD1 (5 bases). V lost 3 bases to trimming and J lost 6 bases, with 12 bases between them. The CDR3 extends over 14 amino acids. Germline CDR1 reads MGHDK; CDR2 reads SYGVNS. The CDR3 nucleotides are TGTGCCAGCAGTGAGGCGGGGCCGGGTCAGCCCCAGCATTTT. Amino acids: CASSEAGPGQPQHF. The full variable domain, with the rest looked up from reference TRBV25-1 and TRBJ1-5, is EADIYQTPRYLVIGTGKKITLECSQTMGHDKMYWYQQDPGMELHLIHYSYGVNSTEKGDLSSESTVSRIRTEHFPLTLESARPSHTSQYLCASSEAGPGQPQHFGDGTRLSIL.

The chain links TRBV7-2 to TRBJ2-7; 11 bases are a match to TRBD1. J gave up 1 base and V 5 bases, and 13 bases lay outside the gene matches. The CDR3 sequence is 18 residues long. Germline CDR1 is SGHTA and CDR2 is FQGNSA. CDR3 protein: CASSRGWTGGDLSYEQYF. CDR3 nucleotide sequence: TGTGCCAGCAGCCGGGGCTGGACAGGGGGCGACTTATCCTACGAGCAGTACTTC.

The gene calls are TRBV2 and TRBJ2-7, with TRBD2 as a possible D gene (6 bases). The germline V and J ends were trimmed by 3 bases and 8 bases, with 23 bases remaining between them. The CDR3 runs 16 residues. Per germline, CDR1 SNHLY and CDR2 FYNNEI. In DNA form, the CDR3 reads TGTGCCAGCAGTGAGGGGGACTTTAGCAATCAGCCCCAGCAGTACTTC. This gives the protein CASSEGDFSNQPQQYF.

There are a few counts of this clonotype. The rearrangement joins TRBV25-1 to TRBJ2-5; 9 positions match TRBD1. The germline gives CDR1 MGHDK, CDR2 SYGVNS. After removal of 3 bases from V and 7 bases from J, the junction contained 0 bases not matched to a gene. The CDR3 contains 12 residues. The CDR3 sequence: CASSEDRGTQYF. In nucleotides, the CDR3 is TGTGCCAGCAGTGAGGACAGGGGGACCCAGTACTTC. The full variable domain, in which reference TRBV25-1 and TRBJ2-5 provide the parts outside the CDR3, is EADIYQTPRYLVIGTGKKITLECSQTMGHDKMYWYQQDPGMELHLIHYSYGVNSTEKGDLSSESTVSRIRTEHFPLTLESARPSHTSQYLCASSEDRGTQYFGPGTRLLVL.

This clonotype was counted many times. The chain is built from TRBV15 and TRBJ1-5; TRBD1 might be the D (6 bases). The CDR3 has 15 residues. V lost 1 base and J lost 4, with 11 bases in between. Germline loops: CDR1 LNHNV, CDR2 YYDKDF (reference sequence). The CDR3 sequence: CATSRGNRENQPQHF. The CDR3 bases are TGTGCCACCAGCAGAGGAAACAGGGAAAATCAGCCCCAGCATTTT. The full variable domain, completed using reference TRBV15 and TRBJ1-5, is DAMVIQNPRYQVTQFGKPVTLSCSQTLNHNVMYWYQQKSSQAPKLLFHYYDKDFNNEADTPDNFQSRRPNTSFCFLDIRSPGLGDTAMYLCATSRGNRENQPQHFGDGTRLSIL.

This chain links TRBV19 with TRBJ2-7; D gene unclear. With 11 bases removed from V and 0 bases from J, the gap between germline ends came to 14 bases. The CDR3 runs 13 residues. Germline CDR1 and CDR2: LNHDA and SQIVND (reference sequence). CDR3: CAWSAGLSYEQYF. The CDR3 DNA follows: TGTGCCTGGAGTGCCGGGCTCTCCTACGAGCAGTACTTC.

The rearrangement uses TRBV6-1 and TRBJ1-1, with TRBD1 identical over 7 bases. Germline V CDR1 and CDR2: MNHNS, SASEGT. V dropped 7 bases and J dropped 0; count of bases not matched to a gene: 8. CDR3 length equals 15 residues. The CDR3 loop is CASTTPTGMNTEAFF. The DNA for the CDR3 is TGTGCCAGCACCACTCCGACAGGGATGAACACTGAAGCTTTCTTT.

This clonotype was counted ten times or more. V is TRBV7-2 and J is TRBJ1-4, with D unclear. This CDR3 has 14 residues. Germline values: CDR1 SGHTA, CDR2 FQGNSA. Trimming took 1 base from V and 5 from J, leaving 8 bases between them. The CDR3 is CASSLGRLNEKLFF. DNA of the CDR3: TGTGCCAGCAGCTTAGGCAGGTTGAATGAAAAACTGTTTTTT. The full variable domain, its missing parts supplied by reference TRBV7-2 and TRBJ1-4, is GAGVSQSPSNKVTEKGKDVELRCDPISGHTALYWYRQSLGQGLEFLIYFQGNSAPDKSGLPSDRFSAERTGGSVSTLTIQRTQQEDSAVYLCASSLGRLNEKLFFGSGTQLSVL.

This clonotype was seen ten or more times. The chain uses TRBV7-2 and TRBJ1-4; TRBD1 agrees at 7 bases. The CDR3 is 15 residues long. The V segment lost 5 bases and the J segment 5 bases; nucleotides outside the gene matches: 8. Germline CDR1 is SGHTA and CDR2 is FQGNSA. CDR3 residues: CASSLRQGSNEKLFF. The CDR3 DNA follows: TGTGCCAGCAGCCTCAGACAGGGTAGCAATGAAAAACTGTTTTTT.